This is a list of T cell receptor beta chains from one sample in a study of cytomegalovirus exposure and HLA in healthy donors. Assay: immunoSEQ multiplex PCR; the TCRdb copy retains only in-frame clones and omits some. This table has about 130,000 clones, approximately 80% appearing once. The sample was PBMCs. Receptor source: a girl aged 2 to 10 in good health and CMV-seronegative. Each CDR3 is given with its conserved first and last residue. D genes are given only for firm matches. Part of the rows lack a size; the others show once, few, many or a class for expanded clones.

TRBV2	-	-	TRBJ2-7	TGTGCCAGCAGTGACGTGAGGGCTGACGAGCAGTACTTC	CASSDVRADEQYF
TRBV28	-	TRBD1	TRBJ1-5	TGTGCCAGCAGTTCGACAGGGGGACGCAATCAGCCCCAGCATTTT	CASSSTGGRNQPQHF
TRBV25-1	-	-	TRBJ2-7	TGTGCCAGCAGCTATTACGGCGAGCAGTACTTC	CASSYYGEQYF
TRBV7-8	-	-	TRBJ1-5	TGTGCCAGCAGCCCCTCCGCTCGGGGCAATCAGCCCCAGCATTTT	CASSPSARGNQPQHF
TRBV6-5	once	-	TRBJ2-2	TGTGCCAGCAGTTACTTCTCCTTCGGGGAGCTGTTTTTT	CASSYFSFGELFF
TRBV27	-	-	TRBJ2-3	TGTGCCAGCAGTAGACAGGGCACTAGCAGTACAGATACGCAGTATTTT	CASSRQGTSSTDTQYF
TRBV7-2	-	-	TRBJ1-3	TGTGCCAGCAGCTTAGTGGGTCGGACGGGGGAGGGTCTCTTAGGCGCCATATATTTT	CASSLVGRTGEGLLGAIYF
TRBV5-6	-	TRBD1	TRBJ2-7	TGTGCCACCCTCAAAACCGGGACAGGGATCCACGAGCAGTACTTC	CATLKTGTGIHEQYF
TRBV25-1	-	TRBD1	TRBJ2-7	TGTGCCAGCAACGTAGGGGGCGCGGGCTACGAGCAGTACTTC	CASNVGGAGYEQYF
TRBV7-2	once	TRBD2	TRBJ2-7	TGTGCCAGCAGCCCCAGCGGGGGGGCTTCCTACGAGCAGTACTTC	CASSPSGGASYEQYF
TRBV4-3	-	-	TRBJ1-2	TGCGCCAGCAGCACTAGGCAAGGCTATGGCTACACCTTC	CASSTRQGYGYTF
TRBV15	-	-	TRBJ2-7	TGTGCCACCAGCAGGGCGGGACTTACCTACGAGCAGTACTTC	CATSRAGLTYEQYF
TRBV10-3	-	TRBD2	TRBJ2-7	TGTGCCACAGGGCTAGCGGGAGCAACCTACGAGCAGTACTTC	CATGLAGATYEQYF
TRBV19	-	TRBD1	TRBJ2-1	TGTGCCAGTAGTATCGGGGACAGTAAATACAATGAGCAGTTCTTC	CASSIGDSKYNEQFF
TRBV5-1	-	TRBD2	TRBJ2-1	TGCGCCAGCAGTATTAGCGGGAATTCCTACAATGAGCAGTTCTTC	CASSISGNSYNEQFF
TRBV5-1	-	TRBD1	TRBJ1-2	TGCGCCAGCAGCTATGAGGACAGGGCCTGGGGCTACACCTTC	CASSYEDRAWGYTF
TRBV7-9	-	TRBD1	TRBJ2-5	TGTGCCAGCAGCTTGGGACAGGGGGCTATTGAGACCCAGTACTTC	CASSLGQGAIETQYF
TRBV7-9	-	-	TRBJ1-3	TGTGCCAGCAGCCGTTCAGGTTATATTGGAAACACCATATATTTT	CASSRSGYIGNTIYF
TRBV6-5	once	TRBD2	TRBJ2-1	TGTGCCAGCAGTTCCCTCCTAGCGGGGGGGCCGGGTGAGCAGTTCTTC	CASSSLLAGGPGEQFF
TRBV6-5	-	TRBD2	TRBJ2-1	TGTGCCAGCAGTTACTCAGGGTTAGCGGGGGGCAATGAGCAGTTCTTC	CASSYSGLAGGNEQFF
TRBV30	-	-	TRBJ2-7	TGTGCCTGGGGGGCAGGGGCCGCCGGCTCCTACGAGCAGTACTTC	CAWGAGAAGSYEQYF
TRBV29-1	-	TRBD1	TRBJ1-4	TGCAGCGTCGGAAACAGGGGACTGAATGAAAAACTGTTTTTT	CSVGNRGLNEKLFF
TRBV2	-	TRBD2	TRBJ2-3	TGTGCCAGCAGTGTAGCTAGCGGGATCACAGATACGCAGTATTTT	CASSVASGITDTQYF
TRBV4-1	once	-	TRBJ1-3	TGCGCCAGCAGCCCCTACTTAATAGGAAACACCATATATTTT	CASSPYLIGNTIYF
TRBV19	-	TRBD1	TRBJ2-2	TGTGCCAGTAGCAGGACAGGGTACACCGGGGAGCTGTTTTTT	CASSRTGYTGELFF
TRBV13	few	-	TRBJ1-1	TGTGCCAGCAGCTTGAGCTTTAAGCCGAACACTGAAGCTTTCTTT	CASSLSFKPNTEAFF
TRBV14	-	TRBD1	TRBJ1-4	TGTGCCAGCAGCCCAGGGACAGGCAACGTCGGCAATGAAAAACTGTTTTTT	CASSPGTGNVGNEKLFF
TRBV9	-	TRBD2	TRBJ2-7	TGTGCCAGCAGCCCACTAGCGGGTAACACCTACGAGCAGTACTTC	CASSPLAGNTYEQYF
TRBV11-2	-	TRBD1	TRBJ1-1	TGTGCCAGCAGTCTCCGGGACAGGAACACTGAAGCTTTCTTT	CASSLRDRNTEAFF
TRBV9	-	TRBD1	TRBJ2-7	TGTGCCAGCAGCATCGGGACAGGGTACTACGAGCAGTACTTC	CASSIGTGYYEQYF
TRBV28	-	-	TRBJ1-5	TGTGCCAGCAGTACAGGACGATATAGCAATCAGCCCCAGCATTTT	CASSTGRYSNQPQHF
TRBV7-6	-	TRBD2	TRBJ2-7	TGTGCCAGCAGCTTGGGACTAGATCTCTACGAGCAGTACTTC	CASSLGLDLYEQYF
TRBV4-3	-	TRBD2	TRBJ2-2	TGCGCCAGCAGCCAAGGAGTCTCTAGCGGGTCCCCCGGGGAGCTGTTTTTT	CASSQGVSSGSPGELFF
TRBV2	-	-	TRBJ2-1	TGTGCCAGCAGGCAGGCTTGGGAGCAGTTCTTC	CASRQAWEQFF
TRBV27	-	TRBD2	TRBJ2-3	TGTGCCAGCACAATAGCGGGGGGCTTAGATACGCAGTATTTT	CASTIAGGLDTQYF
TRBV4-1	-	-	TRBJ2-2	TGCGCCAGCAGCCACCCGTCCGGGGAGCTGTTTTTT	CASSHPSGELFF
TRBV5-4	-	TRBD1	TRBJ1-2	TGTGCCAGCAGACAAGGGACAGGGGGGAACTATGGCTACACCTTC	CASRQGTGGNYGYTF
TRBV16	-	-	TRBJ1-4	TGTGCCAGCAGCCCAACAGGAGCAGCTAATGAAAAACTGTTTTTT	CASSPTGAANEKLFF
TRBV29-1	-	TRBD1	TRBJ2-2	TGCAGCGCCCGGGGGGACAGGGAGGCCGGGGAGCTGTTTTTT	CSARGDREAGELFF
TRBV2	-	-	TRBJ2-7	TGTGCCACCAGCGGGACACCCTACGAGCAGTACTTC	CATSGTPYEQYF
TRBV27	-	TRBD1	TRBJ1-6	TGTGCCAGCCCCGGGTCAGGGGGCAATTCACCCCTCCACTTT	CASPGSGGNSPLHF
TRBV30	-	-	TRBJ2-2	TGTGCCTGGGATGACAATTTCACCGGGGAGCTGTTTTTT	CAWDDNFTGELFF
TRBV4-1	-	TRBD2	TRBJ2-7	TGCGCCAGCAGCCAAGATAGTCTAGCGGGGGGTCACAGGTACGAGCAGTACTTC	CASSQDSLAGGHRYEQYF
TRBV2	-	TRBD1	TRBJ1-1	TGTGCCAGCAGGGGGACAGGGGCTGGTGAAGCTTTCTTT	CASRGTGAGEAFF
TRBV9	-	TRBD2	TRBJ2-1	TGTGCCAGCAGCCCACCGGGACTAAACCACAATGAGCAGTTCTTC	CASSPPGLNHNEQFF
TRBV19	-	TRBD1	TRBJ1-2	TGTGCCAGTAGTATTTCACCGTTACGGGACAGGGGCTATGGCTACACCTTC	CASSISPLRDRGYGYTF
TRBV5-4	few	-	TRBJ2-1	TGTGCCAGCAGCAACCGACAGGTCAATGAGCAGTTCTTC	CASSNRQVNEQFF
TRBV28	few	TRBD2	TRBJ2-3	TGTGCCAGCAGTGGAGCGGGGAATACGCAGTATTTT	CASSGAGNTQYF
TRBV7-9	-	-	TRBJ1-3	TGTGCCAGCAGTTACAGGGAAAACACCATATATTTT	CASSYRENTIYF
TRBV4-1	-	TRBD2	TRBJ2-7	TGCGCCAGCAGCCAATTGGGACTAGGCAGTACCTACGAGCAGTACTTC	CASSQLGLGSTYEQYF
TRBV23-1	-	-	TRBJ1-4	TGCGCCAGCAGACCCGACAGCCCAACTAATGAAAAACTGTTTTTT	CASRPDSPTNEKLFF
TRBV20-1	-	-	TRBJ2-1	TGCAGTGCTGGCAGGGACAATGAGCAGTTCTTC	CSAGRDNEQFF
TRBV5-1	-	TRBD2	TRBJ2-3	TGCGCCAGCAGCTTGGCGCGGGGGGACACAGATACGCAGTATTTT	CASSLARGDTDTQYF